The rows below give T cell receptor beta chains drawn from one sample of a study of shared clonotypes between healthy human individuals. The assay was immunoSEQ multiplex PCR, and TCRdb's table has in-frame clones only and misses some. The data contain about a million clones, roughly 80% of them seen just once; the ten biggest clones take up about 1.5%. Sample: memory CD4+ T cells sorted from blood. These receptors originate from a man aged 18-30 years in good health. CDR3s include the opening cysteine and the closing phenylalanine or tryptophan. The order of the fields is V gene, D gene, J gene, clone size, CDR3 protein, CDR3 DNA. D genes are given only for firm matches. Not every row has a clone size; where given, it reads once, few, many or a size class.

TRBV28,TRBD1,TRBJ2-3,NA,CASVPIRGRTEGTDTQYF,TGTGCCAGCGTCCCAATCAGGGGGCGCACGGAAGGCACAGATACGCAGTATTTT
TRBV9,NA,TRBJ2-1,NA,CASSARMMGYNEQFF,TGTGCCAGCAGCGCCCGGATGATGGGGTACAATGAGCAGTTCTTC
TRBV5-1,TRBD2,TRBJ2-5,NA,CASSREAGGGETQYF,TGCGCCAGCAGCAGGGAGGCGGGAGGAGGAGAGACCCAGTACTTC
TRBV25-1,NA,TRBJ2-2,few,CASSKGTGYTGELFF,TGTGCCAGCAGTAAGGGCACAGGGTACACCGGGGAGCTGTTTTTT
TRBV4-3,TRBD1,TRBJ2-1,NA,CASSRDTGAVNNEQFF,TGCGCCAGCAGCCGAGATACAGGGGCGGTTAACAATGAGCAGTTCTTC
TRBV7-7,TRBD2,TRBJ2-3,NA,CASSPGLAVDTDTQYF,TGTGCTAGCAGCCCGGGACTAGCGGTAGACACAGATACGCAGTATTTT
TRBV7-9,TRBD1,TRBJ1-1,NA,CASSFRDRGTEAFF,TGTGCCAGCAGCTTCCGCGACAGGGGTACTGAAGCTTTCTTT
TRBV10-3,TRBD2,TRBJ2-3,NA,CAISEPGLAGGGSGTDTQYF,TGTGCCATCAGTGAGCCGGGACTAGCGGGGGGGGGATCCGGCACAGATACGCAGTATTTT
TRBV5-1,TRBD2,TRBJ2-5,NA,CASTAGGRETQYF,TGCGCCAGCACCGCGGGGGGGCGAGAGACCCAGTACTTC
TRBV28,NA,TRBJ1-4,few,CASSPLRDAGPGYNEKLFF,TGTGCCAGCAGTCCGCTCCGGGACGCCGGCCCCGGCTATAATGAAAAACTGTTTTTT
TRBV10-2,TRBD1,TRBJ1-2,NA,CASRMTGTNYGYTF,TGCGCCAGCAGGATGACAGGGACTAACTATGGCTACACCTTC
TRBV5-1,NA,TRBJ2-5,NA,CASSLIPGGGETQYF,TGCGCCAGCAGCTTGATTCCGGGGGGCGGAGAGACCCAGTACTTC
TRBV28,TRBD1,TRBJ1-1,NA,CASSLFSLGTGGLVAFF,TGTGCCAGCAGTTTATTTAGCTTAGGGACAGGGGGCTTGGTAGCTTTCTTT
TRBV2,NA,TRBJ1-4,NA,CASIEEATNEKLFF,TGTGCCAGCATAGAGGAGGCAACTAATGAAAAACTGTTTTTT
TRBV5-4,TRBD1,TRBJ1-4,many,CASSLEGTGNEKLFF,TGTGCCAGCAGCTTGGAGGGGACAGGGAATGAAAAACTGTTTTTT
TRBV6-6,NA,TRBJ2-2,NA,CASSPRAGELFF,TGTGCCAGCAGCCCCAGGGCCGGGGAGCTGTTTTTT
TRBV6-6,NA,TRBJ1-3,NA,CASRTGYSGNTIYF,TGTGCCAGCAGAACAGGGTACTCTGGAAACACCATATATTTT
TRBV19,NA,TRBJ1-1,few,CASSMGGFGEAFF,TGTGCCAGTAGTATGGGAGGTTTTGGTGAAGCTTTCTTT
TRBV5-1,NA,TRBJ1-2,NA,CASRASADRSDGYTF,TGCGCCAGCCGAGCATCGGCTGATAGGTCGGATGGCTACACCTTC
TRBV30,NA,TRBJ1-6,NA,CAWSTGTSRNNSPLHF,TGTGCCTGGAGCACCGGGACATCAAGGAATAATTCACCCCTCCACTTT
TRBV7-9,NA,TRBJ1-2,once,CASSSWGLDGYTF,TGTGCCAGCAGCTCCTGGGGGTTAGATGGCTACACCTTC
TRBV10-3,TRBD2,TRBJ2-7,NA,CAISPGLAGDEQYF,TGTGCCATCAGTCCGGGACTAGCGGGAGACGAGCAGTACTTC
TRBV5-1,TRBD1,TRBJ2-5,NA,CATKMGQGNQETQYF,TGCGCCACCAAAATGGGACAGGGGAACCAAGAGACCCAGTACTTC
TRBV2,TRBD1,TRBJ1-2,NA,CAIDQGAGYGYTF,TGTGCCATTGATCAGGGGGCAGGCTATGGCTACACCTTC
TRBV6-6,NA,TRBJ1-4,NA,CASTGSIRREKLFF,TGTGCCAGCACCGGCTCGATACGGCGGGAAAAACTGTTTTTT
TRBV7-2,NA,TRBJ2-3,NA,CASSLSSGTDTQYF,TGTGCCAGCAGCCTTTCCTCAGGGACAGATACGCAGTATTTT
TRBV2,NA,TRBJ1-6,once,CASRLGTGANSPLHF,TGTGCCAGCAGGCTCGGGACTGGCGCTAATTCACCCCTCCACTTT
TRBV9,NA,TRBJ1-1,NA,CASSVASVAGTEAFF,TGTGCCAGCAGCGTAGCGTCAGTAGCGGGCACTGAAGCTTTCTTT
TRBV7-9,NA,TRBJ1-4,NA,CASTSNTGLNEKLFF,TGTGCCAGCACTTCCAATACAGGACTGAATGAAAAACTGTTTTTT
TRBV18,NA,TRBJ2-1,few,CASSPNWGIYNEQFF,TGTGCCAGCTCACCCAATTGGGGAATCTACAATGAGCAGTTCTTC
TRBV4-1,TRBD2,TRBJ2-5,NA,CASSRGYGGGQETQYF,TGCGCCAGCAGCCGAGGATATGGCGGGGGCCAAGAGACCCAGTACTTC
TRBV30,NA,TRBJ1-1,NA,CAWRTGANTEAFF,TGTGCCTGGAGGACAGGAGCGAACACTGAAGCTTTCTTT
TRBV7-2,TRBD1,TRBJ2-7,NA,CASSLEGQGLREQYF,TGTGCCAGCAGCTTAGAGGGACAGGGTTTGCGCGAGCAGTACTTC
TRBV7-9,NA,TRBJ1-2,NA,CASRKGGRPVTNYGYTF,TGTGCCAGCAGGAAGGGCGGCAGGCCGGTGACTAACTATGGCTACACCTTC
TRBV6-1,TRBD1,TRBJ2-7,few,CASTWGQGLGEQYF,TGTGCCAGCACCTGGGGACAGGGTCTCGGCGAGCAGTACTTC
TRBV30,NA,TRBJ1-2,NA,CAWSAGSYGYTF,TGTGCCTGGTCAGCAGGCTCCTATGGCTACACCTTC
TRBV5-4,NA,TRBJ2-5,NA,CASSLDLGQETQYF,TGTGCCAGCAGCTTGGATCTGGGTCAAGAGACCCAGTACTTC
TRBV9,NA,TRBJ2-1,NA,CASSARTVFNEQFF,TGTGCCAGCAGCGCGAGAACAGTTTTCAATGAGCAGTTCTTC